This entry features one T cell receptor (beta chain) sequence. This entry is derived from a study of blood T cell repertoires in COVID-19. This table comes from immunoSEQ multiplex PCR, and its TCRdb copy is limited to in-frame clones, with some not included. There are around 80,000 clones in the sample; roughly four fifths occur only once, and around 9.3% lies in the top ten. Per germline, CDR1 ENHRY and CDR2 SYGVKD. The CDR3 length is 15 residues. The trim removed 6 bases at V and 4 bases at J, leaving 4 bases unmatched. V and J are TRBV10-3 and TRBJ2-6; 9 bases match TRBD1. The sequence derives from a man in his sixties with acute or convalescent COVID-19. The sample comprised peripheral blood. The CDR3, as DNA: TGTGCCATCAGAGGACAGGGGACCGGGGCCAACGTCCTGACTTTC. It codes for CAIRGQGTGANVLTF.